This TCR beta chain is from a study of monozygotic twins with inflammatory bowel disease. Using the 5' RACE reads, TCRdb records one entry per CDR3 protein without DNA. This sample's table reports fewer than 550,000 distinct CDR3 sequences. The CDR3 totals 16 residues. In germline, CDR1 is SGHRS, CDR2 YFSETQ. Findings of the study overall: Against healthy co-twins, IBD patients had lower TCRbeta diversity (measured by inverse Simpson). It was not supported that a single strong signal or clonotype was associated with IBD. Lower sharing of clonotypes with other individuals was seen in IBD patients than in healthy twins. This was most marked in patients showing signs of disease activity.

Details on this clonotype: The antigen remains undetermined.

The clonotype was recovered from a human donor with ulcerative colitis or Crohn's disease, or a healthy co-twin of an affected twin (not recorded which). The rearrangement links TRBV5-1 to TRBJ2-1; TCRdb designates TRBD1, a call that cannot be tested without DNA. The material sequenced was blood. The CDR3 sequence: CASSRTGPGSYNEQFF.